Given below is one T cell receptor beta chain in context. This sample was included in a study of STAT5B mutations in CD4+ large granular lymphocyte leukemia. Germline V gene data show CDR1 as KGHSH and CDR2 as LQKENI. The CDR3 totals 16 residues. V was trimmed by 2 bases and J by 0 bases, leaving 14 bases between them. Assay used: immunoSEQ multiplex PCR; TCRdb lists only in-frame clones, some missing. The table has over 30,000 clones, around 80% seen once. Sequencing was carried out using CD4+ T cells from blood buffy coats. The receptor's source is a human donor in good health. The rearrangement uses TRBV18 and TRBJ2-7; TRBD2 might be the D (5 bases). In DNA form, the CDR3 reads TGTGCCAGCTCACCAGGGCTAGCTATTAGCTCCTACGAGCAGTACTTC. Residues: CASSPGLAISSYEQYF.